What follows are 10 T cell receptor beta chains derived from one specimen sequenced in a study of tumor-infiltrating lymphocytes in primary liver carcinoma. Total RNA and DNA came together from approximately 20-30 mg of bulk tissue without cell sorting. A constant-region primer served to make TCR beta cDNA from about 0.5 ug total RNA. Each TCR beta library was derived from three nested multiplex PCR rounds that employed slightly modified ARM-PCR. It was with TRBV1-TRBV30 forward primers and a C-beta reverse primer that the first two PCR rounds were run, at approximately 10 cycles each. TCRdb reprocessed the multiplex PCR reads via MiXCR and lists one record per CDR3 protein. The repertoire includes 75,000 to 80,000 distinct CDR3 sequences, approximately 62% of them detected once, and roughly 28% sits in the top ten. Sequencing used tumor-adjacent normal liver tissue. The receptors here all came from a man aged 35 to 55 with primary liver carcinoma and hepatitis B virus infection.

The sample holds a few counts of this clonotype. A read error is possible here, since a much larger clone lies one base away. CDR3 coding DNA: TGTGCCAGCAGTCACTCGTTTTCCCCGGGCAATAATTCACCCCTCCACTTT. This encodes CASSHSFSPGNNSPLHF. The chain has TRBV6-5 and TRBJ1-6; D is ambiguous. CDR1 is MNHEY and CDR2 is SVGAGI in the germline V gene. This CDR3 is 17 amino acids long.

This clonotype was counted a single time. It is likely a read error, because the conserved phenylalanine at the end of the CDR3 is missing. The DNA is omitted, as the CDR3 cannot be located on it reliably, and the CDR3 follows TCRdb's listing. The chain carries TRBV29-1 and TRBJ1-5; the table calls TRBD1, which could not be checked here. Germline V gene lookup returns CDR1 SQVTM and CDR2 ANQGSEA. Ends included, the CDR3 has 13 residues. CDR3: CSVVGTEGQPRHS.

A word on this clonotype: Compared with germline, one end of the junction differs, possibly owing to a read error. The chain is built from TRBV5-4 and TRBJ1-5, with 10 bases lining up with TRBD1. The V gene's germline CDR1 is SGHNT and CDR2 YYREEE (reference sequence). The CDR3 length is 15 residues. The CDR3 region has the DNA TGTGCCAACAGCTTTGGGACAGGGGGCAATCAGCCCCAGCATTTT. Protein: CANSFGTGGNQPQHF.

As regards this clonotype: One end of the junction does not line up with germline, which may come from a read error. The chain links TRBV6-5 to TRBJ2-6, with D possibly being TRBD1 (5 bases). Germline V CDR1 and CDR2: MNHEY, SVGAGI. The CDR3 has 17 amino acids. CDR3 sequence (DNA): TGTGCTAGCAGTTACTCTCAGGGTTTATCTGGGACCAACGTCCTGACTTTC. This encodes CASSYSQGLSGTNVLTF.

On this clonotype: Here the CDR3 omits its conserved ending phenylalanine or tryptophan, so a read error is the likely source. J is TRBJ1-2 and V is TRBV12-3 or TRBV12-4; D is uncertain. This CDR3 is 13 amino acids long. The CDR3 protein is CASSIDKDYDYTI. The DNA of the CDR3 is TGTGCCAGCAGTATTGACAAGGACTATGACTACACCATC.

Comment on this clonotype: Mismatch with germline at one junction end may stem from a read error. This chain joins TRBV6-2 or TRBV6-3 and TRBJ2-1; the D is unclear. Germline V gives CDR1 MNHEY, CDR2 SVGEGT. The CDR3 totals 17 residues. CDR3 sequence reads: CASTMNPGSNTYNEHFF. CDR3 bases: TGTGCCAGCACCATGAACCCGGGTAGCAACACCTACAATGAGCACTTCTTC.

Notes on this clonotype: The junction departs from the called germline gene at one end, perhaps through a read error. The genes are TRBV4-2 and TRBJ2-5; 9 bases are shared with TRBD1. The length of the CDR3 is 16 residues. The germline V gene has CDR1 LGHNA and CDR2 YNFKEQ. The CDR3 is CVSRQGGTGREETQYF. The CDR3 region has the DNA TGTGTCAGCCGCCAGGGGGGGACAGGGCGGGAAGAGACCCAGTACTTC.

About this clonotype itself: The CDR3 carries no conserved terminal phenylalanine or tryptophan, so it likely arises from a read error. It is unclear where the CDR3 begins or ends on the DNA, so no DNA is shown, and the CDR3 is as TCRdb lists it. The V and J genes are TRBV6-1 and TRBJ1-1. The CDR3 spans 14 amino acids, including both terminal residues. Germline CDR1 MNHNS, CDR2 SASEGT. The CDR3 is CASSEGGGPFEALL.

On this clonotype itself: An end of the junction differs from the germline gene, which may be a read error. The chain carries TRBV11-2 and TRBJ2-1, with D possibly being TRBD2 (6 bases). Germline V CDR1 and CDR2: SGHAT, FQNNGV. The CDR3 is 19 amino acids. The CDR3 DNA reads TGTGCCAGCAGCCTAGTTAGCGGAGCCGGCCTGAGCTCCCACAATGAGCAGTTCTTC. It is translated as CASSLVSGAGLSSHNEQFF. Using reference TRBV11-2 and TRBJ2-1 for the parts outside the CDR3, the full variable domain is EAGVAQSPRYKIIEKRQSVAFWCNPISGHATLYWYQQILGQGPKLLIQFQNNGVVDDSQLPKDRFSAERLKGVDSTLKIQPAKLEDSAVYLCASSLVSGAGLSSHNEQFFGPGTRLTVL.

This sequence joins TRBV29-1 and TRBJ2-7, with D hard to call. The CDR3 spans 12 residues. Per the germline V gene, CDR1 is SQVTM and CDR2 is ANQGSEA. With 7 bases removed from V and 5 bases from J, the gap between germline ends came to 15 bases. For the CDR3, the DNA is TGCAGCGCTGGTTGTGGTAATCACGAGCAGTACTTC. Amino acid sequence: CSAGCGNHEQYF.